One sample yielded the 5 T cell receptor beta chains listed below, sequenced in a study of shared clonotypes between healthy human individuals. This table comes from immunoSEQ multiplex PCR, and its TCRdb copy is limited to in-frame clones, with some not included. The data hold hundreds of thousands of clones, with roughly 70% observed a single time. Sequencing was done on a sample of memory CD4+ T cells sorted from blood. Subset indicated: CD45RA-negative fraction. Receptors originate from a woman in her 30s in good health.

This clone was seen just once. The CDR3 region is CAWRPRGAMNTEAFF. As DNA, the CDR3 is TGTGCCTGGAGGCCCCGGGGGGCAATGAACACTGAAGCTTTCTTT. The V gene is TRBV30, the J gene TRBJ1-1; tentatively, D is TRBD1 (6 bases). V dropped 3 bases and J dropped 0 bases, with 14 bases sitting between them. The CDR3 runs to 15 residues. Germline assignment: CDR1 GTSNPN and CDR2 SVGIG (reference sequence).

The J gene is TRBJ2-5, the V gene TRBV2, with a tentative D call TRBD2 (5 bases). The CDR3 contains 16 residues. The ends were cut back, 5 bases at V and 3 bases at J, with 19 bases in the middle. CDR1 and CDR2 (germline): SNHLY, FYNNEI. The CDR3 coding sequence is TGTGCCAGCAGTCTGCCGGGGTGGGTAGGTAAAGAGACCCAGTACTTC. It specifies CASSLPGWVGKETQYF.

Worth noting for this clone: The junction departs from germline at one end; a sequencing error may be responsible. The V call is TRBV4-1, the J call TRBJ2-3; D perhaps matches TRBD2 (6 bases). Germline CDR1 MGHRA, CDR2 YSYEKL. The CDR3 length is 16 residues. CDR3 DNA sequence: TGCGCCAGCAACCAACATGGCGGGACGAGCACAGATACGCAGTATTTT. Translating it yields CASNQHGGTSTDTQYF.

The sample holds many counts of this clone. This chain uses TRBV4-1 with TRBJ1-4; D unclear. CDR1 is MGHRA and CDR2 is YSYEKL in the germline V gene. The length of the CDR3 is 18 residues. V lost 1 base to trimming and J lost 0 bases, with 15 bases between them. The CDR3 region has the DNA TGCGCCAGCAGCCAAGTCAATATGGGTTTTGCAACTAATGAAAAACTGTTTTTT. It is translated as CASSQVNMGFATNEKLFF.

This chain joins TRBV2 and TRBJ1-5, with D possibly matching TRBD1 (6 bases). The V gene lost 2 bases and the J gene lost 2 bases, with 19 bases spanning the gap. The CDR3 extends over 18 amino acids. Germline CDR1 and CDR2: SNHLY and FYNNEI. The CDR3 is CASSEIGLGGIGNQPQHF. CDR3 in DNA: TGTGCCAGCAGTGAAATAGGTTTAGGGGGGATTGGCAATCAGCCCCAGCATTTT.